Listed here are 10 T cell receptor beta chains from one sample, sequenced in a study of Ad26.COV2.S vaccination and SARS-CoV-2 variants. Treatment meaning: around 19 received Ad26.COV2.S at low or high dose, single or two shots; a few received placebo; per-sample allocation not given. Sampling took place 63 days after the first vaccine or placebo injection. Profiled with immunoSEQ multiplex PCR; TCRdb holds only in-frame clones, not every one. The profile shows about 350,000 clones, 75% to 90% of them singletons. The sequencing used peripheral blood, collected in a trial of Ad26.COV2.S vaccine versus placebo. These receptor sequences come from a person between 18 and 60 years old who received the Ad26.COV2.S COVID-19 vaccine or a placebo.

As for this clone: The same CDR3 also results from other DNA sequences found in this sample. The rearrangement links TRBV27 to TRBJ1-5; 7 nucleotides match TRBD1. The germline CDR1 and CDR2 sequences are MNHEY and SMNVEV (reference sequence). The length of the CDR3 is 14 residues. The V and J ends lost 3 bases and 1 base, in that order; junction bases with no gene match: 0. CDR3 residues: CASSLTGSNQPQHF. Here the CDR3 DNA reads TGTGCCAGCAGTTTGACAGGGAGCAATCAGCCCCAGCATTTT.

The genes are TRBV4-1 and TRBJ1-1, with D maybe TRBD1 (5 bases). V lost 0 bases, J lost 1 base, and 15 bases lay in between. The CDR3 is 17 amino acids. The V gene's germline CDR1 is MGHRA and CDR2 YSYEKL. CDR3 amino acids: CASSQDGGSVGNTEAFF. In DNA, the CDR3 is TGCGCCAGCAGCCAAGATGGGGGTTCAGTGGGGAACACTGAAGCTTTCTTT.

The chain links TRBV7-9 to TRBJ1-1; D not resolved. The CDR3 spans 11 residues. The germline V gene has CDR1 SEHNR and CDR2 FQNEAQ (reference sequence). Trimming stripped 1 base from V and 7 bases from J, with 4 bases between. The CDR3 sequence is CASSLGGEAFF. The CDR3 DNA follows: TGTGCCAGCAGCTTAGGGGGTGAAGCTTTCTTT.

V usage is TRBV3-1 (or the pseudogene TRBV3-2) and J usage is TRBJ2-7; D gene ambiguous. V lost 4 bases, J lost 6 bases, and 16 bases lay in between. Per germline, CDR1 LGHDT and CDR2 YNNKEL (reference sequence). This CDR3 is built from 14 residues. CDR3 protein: CASSPPSMPAEQYF. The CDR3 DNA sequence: TGTGCCAGCAGCCCACCCTCCATGCCGGCCGAGCAGTACTTC.

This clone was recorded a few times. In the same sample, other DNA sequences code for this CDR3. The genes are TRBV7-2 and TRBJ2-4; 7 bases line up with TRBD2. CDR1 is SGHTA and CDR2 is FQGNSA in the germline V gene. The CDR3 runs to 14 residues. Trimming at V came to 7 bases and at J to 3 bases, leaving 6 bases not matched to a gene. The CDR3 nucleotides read TGTGCCAGCACACCCCCGGGAGGCAAAAACATTCAGTACTTC. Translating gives CASTPPGGKNIQYF.

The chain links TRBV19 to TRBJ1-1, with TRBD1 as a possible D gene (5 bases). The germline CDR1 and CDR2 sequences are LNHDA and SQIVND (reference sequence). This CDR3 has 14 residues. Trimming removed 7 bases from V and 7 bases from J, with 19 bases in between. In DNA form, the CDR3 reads TGTGCCAGTACCCCCCTGAGCAGGGCAGGTGAAGCTTTCTTT. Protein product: CASTPLSRAGEAFF.

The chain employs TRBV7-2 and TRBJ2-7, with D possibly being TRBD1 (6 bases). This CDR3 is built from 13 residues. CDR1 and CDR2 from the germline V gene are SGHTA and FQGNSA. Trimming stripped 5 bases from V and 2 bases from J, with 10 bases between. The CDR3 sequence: CASSIDRTYEQYF. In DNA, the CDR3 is TGTGCCAGCAGCATAGACAGGACCTACGAGCAGTACTTC.

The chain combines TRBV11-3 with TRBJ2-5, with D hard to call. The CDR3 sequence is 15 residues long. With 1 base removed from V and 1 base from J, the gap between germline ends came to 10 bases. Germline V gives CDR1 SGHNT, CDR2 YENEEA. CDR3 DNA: TGTGCCAGCAGCTTAGGGCGGCGGACCCAAGAGACCCAGTACTTC. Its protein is CASSLGRRTQETQYF.

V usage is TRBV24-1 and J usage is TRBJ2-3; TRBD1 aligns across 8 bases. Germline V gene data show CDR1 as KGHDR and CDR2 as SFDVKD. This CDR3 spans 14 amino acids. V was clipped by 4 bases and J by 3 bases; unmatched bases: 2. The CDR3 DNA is TGTGCCACCAGTGACGACAGGGGTACAGATACGCAGTATTTT. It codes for CATSDDRGTDTQYF.

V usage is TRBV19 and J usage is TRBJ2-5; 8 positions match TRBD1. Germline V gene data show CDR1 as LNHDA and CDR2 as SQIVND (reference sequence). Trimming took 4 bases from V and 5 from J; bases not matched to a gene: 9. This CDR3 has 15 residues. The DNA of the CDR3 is TGTGCCAGTAGTAGGGCCAGGGGGCTAGGGGAGACCCAGTACTTC. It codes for CASSRARGLGETQYF.